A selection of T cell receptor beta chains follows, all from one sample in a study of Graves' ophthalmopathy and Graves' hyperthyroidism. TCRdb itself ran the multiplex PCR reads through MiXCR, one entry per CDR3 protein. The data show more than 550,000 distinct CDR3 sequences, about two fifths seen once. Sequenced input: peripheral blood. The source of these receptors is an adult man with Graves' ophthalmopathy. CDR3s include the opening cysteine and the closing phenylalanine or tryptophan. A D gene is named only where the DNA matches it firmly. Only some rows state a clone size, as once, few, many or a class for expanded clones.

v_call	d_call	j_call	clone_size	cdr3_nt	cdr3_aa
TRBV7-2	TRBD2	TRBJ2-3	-	TGTGCCAGCAGCTTAGTCGGAGGCGGGGGGGCGGTAGATACGCAGTATTTT	CASSLVGGGGAVDTQYF
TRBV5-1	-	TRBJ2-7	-	TGCGCCAGCACCAGGGGGGGGCCCTACGAGCAGTACTTC	CASTRGGPYEQYF
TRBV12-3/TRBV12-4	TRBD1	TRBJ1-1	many	TGTGCCAGCAGTGGACAGGGCCCTGTCATGAACACTGAAGCTTTCTTT	CASSGQGPVMNTEAFF
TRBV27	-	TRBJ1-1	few	TGTGCCAGCAGTTTGGCGGGCGGGAAAGCTTTCTTT	CASSLAGGKAFF
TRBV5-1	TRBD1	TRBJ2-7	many	TGCGCCAGCAGCTTACAGGGGGCTGGCTACGAGCAGTACTTC	CASSLQGAGYEQYF
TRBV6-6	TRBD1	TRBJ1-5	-	TGTGCCAGTAGACAGGGGATTAATCAGCCCCAGCATTTT	CASRQGINQPQHF
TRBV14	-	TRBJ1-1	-	TGTGCCAGCAGCCAAGTAGTTTTGGGGGCTCACACTGAAGCTTTCTTT	CASSQVVLGAHTEAFF
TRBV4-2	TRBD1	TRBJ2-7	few	TGTGCCAGCAGCCCCTCAGGCTGGGACAGGGGGCACCACGAGCAGTACTTC	CASSPSGWDRGHHEQYF
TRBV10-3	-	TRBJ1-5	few	TGTGCCAGCAGTGAAGTAAGCAGTCATCAGCCCCAGCATTTT	CASSEVSSHQPQHF
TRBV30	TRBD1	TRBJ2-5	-	TGTGCCTGCCGGGACAGGGGGCGTCAAGAGACCCAGTACTTC	CACRDRGRQETQYF
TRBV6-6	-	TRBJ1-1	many	TGTGCCAGCAGTTCTGGACAACGGAACACTGAAGCTTTCTTT	CASSSGQRNTEAFF
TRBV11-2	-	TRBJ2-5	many	TGTGCCAGCAGACGTCGCGGCGCCACGCAAGAGACCCAGTACTTC	CASRRRGATQETQYF
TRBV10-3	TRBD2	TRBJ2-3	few	TGTGCCATCAGTGAGCGGTCGGGAGGGCAGGATACGCAGTATTTT	CAISERSGGQDTQYF
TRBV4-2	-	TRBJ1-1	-	TGTGCCAGCAGCCAAGAAACCCAGCGAGACACTGAAGCTTTCTTT	CASSQETQRDTEAFF
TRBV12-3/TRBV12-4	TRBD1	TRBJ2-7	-	TGTGCCAGCAGCCAACCGGGACAGGGGCGCGCGCAGTACTTC	CASSQPGQGRAQYF
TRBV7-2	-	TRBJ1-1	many	TGTGCCAGCAGCACTGCTGTGGGTGAAGCTTTCTTT	CASSTAVGEAFF